This TCR beta chain stems from a study of shared clonotypes between healthy human individuals. Method: immunoSEQ multiplex PCR; TCRdb's copy keeps in-frame clones and lacks some. The profile shows about 580,000 clones, roughly 98% of them singletons. Naive CD8 cells lacked CD45RO and underwent positive selection for CCR7, leaving out terminally differentiated effector memory CD45RA+ cells. V shed 3 bases and J 3 bases; nucleotides not matched to a gene: 5. CDR1 and CDR2 (germline): MGHRA, YSYEKL. CDR3 size: 15 residues. This TCR derives from a man younger than 45 in good health. The sequenced material came from naive CD8+ T cells sorted from blood. The chain joins TRBV4-1 to TRBJ2-7, with 10 bases identical to TRBD2. This CDR3 is CASSQTPSGGYEQYF. Written as DNA, the CDR3 is TGCGCCAGCAGCCAGACCCCTAGCGGGGGCTACGAGCAGTACTTC.